The next 20 T cell receptor beta chains were all read from a single sample in a study of identical twins. MiXCR was run by TCRdb on the 5' RACE reads, yielding one entry per CDR3 protein. The sample holds fewer than 650,000 distinct CDR3 sequences; just over 7% are singletons and the top ten take 1.5% to 2%. Another study also made use of these data, one on yellow fever vaccine responses in identical twins.

The sequenced sample consisted of PBMCs. These receptors were obtained from a woman between 18 and 29 years old in good health.

The genes are TRBV6-1 and TRBJ1-5; D may be TRBD1 (5 bases). Germline CDR1 and CDR2: MNHNS and SASEGT. The CDR3 extends over 15 amino acids. Trimming shortened V by 6 bases and J by 4 bases, and 16 bases separated the two germline ends. The CDR3: CASSPTRGVNQPQHF. CDR3 DNA: TGTGCCAGCAGCCCGACAAGGGGCGTAAATCAGCCCCAGCATTTT.

This chain connects TRBV7-2 to TRBJ2-1; D gene ambiguous. CDR1 is SGHTA and CDR2 is FQGNSA in the germline V gene. The CDR3 has 15 amino acids. Trimming stripped 1 base from V and 6 bases from J, with 13 bases between. CDR3 bases: TGTGCCAGCAGCTTAGAATCCACAACAGTCAATGAGCAGTTCTTC. Protein sequence: CASSLESTTVNEQFF.

This chain links TRBV6-1 with TRBJ2-1, with 12 bases that match TRBD1. V was pared by 8 bases and J by 7 bases, with 12 bases of the junction left unmatched. CDR3 size: 16 residues. The V gene's germline CDR1 is MNHNS and CDR2 SASEGT. The CDR3 sequence is CASPRVGQGARNEQFF. The CDR3 coding sequence is TGTGCCAGCCCTAGGGTGGGACAGGGGGCCAGGAATGAGCAGTTCTTC.

This clonotype was detected only a few times. This chain links TRBV10-2 with TRBJ1-2; weak D call: TRBD1 (6 bases). The germline V and J ends were trimmed by 5 bases and 6 bases, with 19 bases remaining between them. This CDR3 is built from 15 residues. Germline-derived CDR1 and CDR2 are WSHSY and SAAADI. In nucleotides, the CDR3 is TGCGCCAGCAGTCCTAGACCCGGGGGGCAGAATGGCTACACCTTC. Residues: CASSPRPGGQNGYTF.

This clonotype was counted only a few times. The chain employs TRBV7-9 and TRBJ2-1; 7 bases fit TRBD2. Germline V gene sequence: CDR1 SEHNR, CDR2 FQNEAQ (reference sequence). This CDR3 is built from 17 residues. Trimming cost V 6 bases and J 0 bases; bases outside gene matches: 11. DNA for the CDR3: TGTGCCAGCAGTCCGCGGGAGAGGAAGAGCTCCTACAATGAGCAGTTCTTC. This codes for CASSPRERKSSYNEQFF.

In its sample, this clonotype was seen many times. The rearrangement links TRBV7-9 to TRBJ1-1; TRBD1 agrees at 8 bases. Germline V gene lookup returns CDR1 SEHNR and CDR2 FQNEAQ (reference sequence). The V and J ends lost 0 bases and 0 bases, in that order; junction bases with no gene match: 0. The CDR3 has 15 residues. The CDR3 loop reads CASSLAQGVNTEAFF. As DNA, the CDR3 is TGTGCCAGCAGCTTAGCACAGGGGGTGAACACTGAAGCTTTCTTT. Drawing the rest from reference TRBV7-9 and TRBJ1-1, the complete variable domain is DTGVSQNPRHKITKRGQNVTFRCDPISEHNRLYWYRQTLGQGPEFLTYFQNEAQLEKSRLLSDRFSAERPKGSFSTLEIQRTEQGDSAMYLCASSLAQGVNTEAFFGQGTRLTVV.

The table lists this clonotype with a few counts. The gene calls are TRBV12-3 or TRBV12-4 and TRBJ2-1, with 8 nucleotides matching TRBD2. CDR3 length equals 16 residues. Germline trimming cut 5 bases from V and 9 bases from J; bases unmatched to any gene: 15. CDR3 sequence (DNA): TGTGCCAGCAGTCTAGGGACCCCGGGACTAGGGGGTGAGCAGTTCTTC. Its protein product is CASSLGTPGLGGEQFF.

This chain joins TRBV2 and TRBJ2-5; 13 nucleotides agree with TRBD2. The length of the CDR3 is 19 residues. Germline CDR1 SNHLY, CDR2 FYNNEI. With V trimmed by 2 bases and J by 4 bases, 13 bases remained unmatched. For the CDR3, the DNA is TGTGCCAGCAGTGAATGGGGGCCGGGACTAGCGGGACGGGGAGAGACCCAGTACTTC. It yields the protein CASSEWGPGLAGRGETQYF.

The CDR3 DNA reads as TGTGCCACCAGCAGAGATACAGCCCTGAACACTGAAGCTTTCTTT. It encodes CATSRDTALNTEAFF. The V gene is TRBV15, the J gene TRBJ1-1; D is undetermined. Trimming stripped 0 bases from V and 0 bases from J, with 8 bases between. The CDR3 covers 15 residues. Per germline, CDR1 LNHNV and CDR2 YYDKDF (reference sequence).

This clonotype was counted at least ten times. This chain's CDR3 is CASSFGQSYEQYV. The CDR3 DNA reads as TGTGCCAGCAGTTTCGGACAGTCCTACGAGCAGTACGTC. The chain recombines TRBV28 with TRBJ2-7; D may be TRBD1 (6 bases). With 3 bases removed from V and 1 base from J, the gap between germline ends came to 7 bases. CDR3 size: 13 residues. Germline V gene lookup returns CDR1 MDHEN and CDR2 SYDVKM.

This clonotype was seen a handful of times. This rearrangement joins TRBV5-1 to TRBJ2-7; 7 nucleotides align to TRBD1. This CDR3 is 15 amino acids long. Germline loops: CDR1 SGHRS, CDR2 YFSETQ. With 0 bases clipped from V and 4 bases from J, the junction kept 7 bases outside the gene matches. The CDR3 DNA reads as TGCGCCAGCAGCTTGGCCCCAGGGACAGCATACGAGCAGTACTTC. It yields the protein CASSLAPGTAYEQYF.

The chain is built from TRBV12-3 or TRBV12-4 and TRBJ2-1, with D maybe TRBD1 (5 bases). V was clipped by 7 bases and J by 6 bases, with 19 bases between them. The CDR3 has 15 amino acids. In DNA, the CDR3 is TGTGCCAGCACCTTATTAGGGCAGGGCTTCAATGAGCAGTTCTTC. This encodes CASTLLGQGFNEQFF.

At least ten counts were recorded for this clonotype. The chain couples TRBV9 to TRBJ2-7; D ambiguous. The V gene's germline CDR1 is SGDLS and CDR2 YYNGEE. Trimming removed 7 bases at V and 6 bases at J, with 14 bases between. This CDR3 is 12 amino acids long. The CDR3 coding sequence is TGTGCCAGCGGCCCGAGGTGGAGCGAGCAGTACTTC. It is translated as CASGPRWSEQYF.

This clonotype was picked up many times. The chain has TRBV12-3 or TRBV12-4 and TRBJ2-1; 10 bases agree with TRBD2. This CDR3 region has 15 residues. J was trimmed by 8 bases and V by 5 bases; bases with no gene match: 9. CDR3 amino acids: CASSSTSGIGDEQFF. CDR3 in DNA: TGTGCCAGCAGTAGCACTAGCGGGATTGGCGATGAGCAGTTCTTC.

This clonotype was detected only a few times. The V call is TRBV4-1, the J call TRBJ1-5, with D unclear. V lost 1 base to trimming and J lost 6 bases, with 7 bases between them. The CDR3 has 13 amino acids. Germline V gene sequence: CDR1 MGHRA, CDR2 YSYEKL. The DNA for the CDR3 is TGCGCCAGCAGCCAAGTTAGGAGTCAGCCCCAGCATTTT. It encodes CASSQVRSQPQHF.

This clonotype was seen a few times. The gene calls are TRBV12-3 or TRBV12-4 and TRBJ1-1; D is undetermined. V was pared by 7 bases and J by 1 base, with 19 bases between. There are 16 residues in the CDR3. For the CDR3, the DNA is TGTGCCAGCACCCCCGAGCGAGGTTTGGCGAACACTGAAGCTTTCTTT. Amino acids: CASTPERGLANTEAFF.

The chain joins TRBV7-2 to TRBJ2-4, with TRBD2 as a possible D gene (6 bases). The CDR3 is made up of 15 amino acids. Trimming removed 5 bases at V and 0 bases at J, with 11 bases between. Germline V gene sequence: CDR1 SGHTA, CDR2 FQGNSA. This chain's CDR3 is CASSGGFLAKNIQYF. CDR3 in DNA: TGTGCCAGCAGCGGGGGGTTCTTAGCCAAAAACATTCAGTACTTC. Full variable domain (rest looked up from reference TRBV7-2 and TRBJ2-4): GAGVSQSPSNKVTEKGKDVELRCDPISGHTALYWYRQSLGQGLEFLIYFQGNSAPDKSGLPSDRFSAERTGGSVSTLTIQRTQQEDSAVYLCASSGGFLAKNIQYFGAGTRLSVL.

There are a few counts of this clonotype. V and J are TRBV20-1 and TRBJ2-7; D is undetermined. The CDR3 is 12 amino acids. From germline, CDR1 is DFQATT and CDR2 SNEGSKA (reference sequence). Trimming took off 6 bases at V and 3 bases at J, with 12 bases between the two ends. CDR3 nucleotide sequence: TGCAGTGCCATTAACGATTACTACGAGCAGTACGTC. Residues: CSAINDYYEQYV.

This clonotype occurred many times. J is TRBJ1-2 and V is TRBV12-3 or TRBV12-4; tentative D call: TRBD1 (6 bases). This CDR3 has 14 residues. Trimming pared 6 bases from V and 1 base from J, leaving 12 bases between. Here the CDR3 DNA reads TGTGCCAGCAGCTCGGACAGCCTTAACTATGGCTACACCTTC. Encoded protein: CASSSDSLNYGYTF.

In its sample, this clonotype was seen many times. The chain joins TRBV24-1 to TRBJ2-1; D may be TRBD1 or TRBD2 (6 bases each). The V gene's germline CDR1 is KGHDR and CDR2 SFDVKD. V lost 0 bases to trimming and J lost 8 bases, with 19 bases between them. The CDR3 is 17 amino acids. The CDR3 loop is CATSDLDVGRGPHEQFF. As DNA, the CDR3 is TGTGCCACCAGTGATTTGGACGTGGGTCGGGGGCCCCATGAGCAGTTCTTC.